This T cell receptor beta chain was obtained from a study of T cells in Graves' hyperthyroidism and ophthalmopathy. Study at large: Initial diagnosis, before any treatment, was when peripheral blood was collected. Points from the study as a whole: Ophthalmopathy was identified by the model a median about seven months ahead of onset.

Germline CDR1 is MNHEY and CDR2 is SMNVEV (reference sequence). V shed 4 bases, J shed 5 bases, and the junction held 11 bases outside the gene matches. The CDR3 length is 16 residues. This clonotype appeared many times. The antigen is unknown. It was RNA transcripts that yielded the amplified TCR beta CDR3 regions. First-round RT-PCR targeting the TCR CDR3 was performed with the HTBI primer set. One entry per CDR3 protein results from TCRdb running MiXCR on the multiplex PCR reads. Of about 640,000 distinct CDR3 sequences in the sample, approximately 15% are singletons; the top ten hold approximately 12%. Patients having uncontrolled infection, another autoimmune disease, pregnancy or lactation were not included. Diagnoses used clinical symptoms, serum thyroxine and TRAb, thyroid ultrasound and orbital computed tomography.

The sequence was collected from a woman aged 50 to 60 with Graves' ophthalmopathy. The chain carries TRBV27 and TRBJ1-5; 7 bases fit TRBD1. Sequencing was carried out using blood. CDR3 protein: CASSSISGQYYQPQHF. CDR3 bases: TGTGCCAGCAGTTCAATCTCGGGACAGTATTATCAGCCCCAGCATTTT.